These 26 T cell receptor beta chains were all obtained from the same sample, sequenced in a study of CD8 T cells in ankylosing spondylitis. Study-level findings and limits: There was a TCR beta motif, made of 7 to 9 highly homologous variants, that appeared characteristic of ankylosing spondylitis blood.

Their recognized antigens are unknown. TCRdb itself ran the 5' RACE reads through MiXCR, one entry per CDR3 protein. This table has almost 400,000 distinct CDR3 sequences, approximately 20% appearing once. The sequencing sample was made of blood, either unsorted or a sorted T cell fraction (not recorded which). The receptors here all came from a male donor with ankylosing spondylitis.

The CDR3 region is CASSSGGVYQETQYF. DNA of the CDR3: TGTGCCAGCAGTTCCGGGGGAGTGTACCAAGAGACCCAGTACTTC. The rearrangement joins TRBV27 to TRBJ2-5; weak D call: TRBD2 (6 bases). The CDR3 contains 15 residues. Germline V gives CDR1 MNHEY, CDR2 SMNVEV (reference sequence). Trimming took 4 bases from V and 0 from J, leaving 12 bases between them.

V is TRBV2 and J is TRBJ1-6, with a tentative D call TRBD1 (6 bases). Germline loops: CDR1 SNHLY, CDR2 FYNNEI. The CDR3 runs to 19 residues. The V gene lost 6 bases and the J gene lost 8 bases, with 29 bases spanning the gap. The CDR3 loop reads CASRRGQGLGTHKYSPLHF. As DNA, the CDR3 is TGTGCCAGCAGGAGGGGACAAGGCCTTGGGACACACAAATATTCACCCCTCCACTTT.

The chain recombines TRBV20-1 with TRBJ2-5, with 7 bases fitting TRBD1. Germline lookup yields CDR1 DFQATT and CDR2 SNEGSKA (reference sequence). The V and J ends lost 7 bases and 5 bases, in that order; junction bases with no gene match: 10. This CDR3 region has 13 residues. The CDR3 DNA sequence: TGCAGTGAACTTAAGACAGGGCCGGAGACCCAGTACTTC. It encodes CSELKTGPETQYF.

The rearrangement uses TRBV20-1 and TRBJ2-7; tentatively, D is TRBD2 (5 bases). V dropped 3 bases and J dropped 2 bases, with 17 bases sitting between them. The V gene's germline CDR1 is DFQATT and CDR2 SNEGSKA (reference sequence). The CDR3 covers 15 residues. CDR3 region: CSARGELPTAYEQYF. CDR3 in DNA: TGCAGTGCTAGGGGAGAGTTGCCCACTGCCTACGAGCAGTACTTC.

In this sample, this clonotype turned up a few times. The CDR3 bases are TGTGCCAGCAGTTTACTGCGACAGGGTAATCAGCCCCAGCATTTT. Its translation is CASSLLRQGNQPQHF. The V and J genes are TRBV12-3 or TRBV12-4 and TRBJ1-5; TRBD1 matches at 7 bases. The CDR3 is 15 residues long. Trimming at V came to 2 bases and at J to 4 bases, leaving 5 bases not matched to a gene.

The chain is built from TRBV4-2 and TRBJ1-3; the D gene is possibly TRBD1 (5 bases). Trimming took off 0 bases at V and 5 bases at J, with 11 bases between the two ends. The germline CDR1 and CDR2 sequences are LGHNA and YNFKEQ. CDR3 length equals 15 residues. Here the CDR3 reads CASSQDRGGRNTIYF. CDR3 sequence (DNA): TGTGCCAGCAGCCAAGATCGGGGGGGAAGAAACACCATATATTTT.

This clonotype was seen ten or more times. The V call is TRBV3-1, the J call TRBJ1-1, with unresolved D. V lost 3 bases and J lost 4, with 9 bases in between. Germline CDR1 is LGHDT and CDR2 is YNNKEL (reference sequence). This CDR3 has 13 residues. The CDR3 nucleotides read TGTGCCAGCAGCCAGAACAGAGGCACTGAAGCTTTCTTT. Its protein is CASSQNRGTEAFF.

This clonotype was seen repeatedly, ten times or more. V usage is TRBV20-1 and J usage is TRBJ1-4; weak D call: TRBD1 (5 bases). Trimming shortened V by 5 bases and J by 8 bases, and 15 bases separated the two germline ends. The CDR3 is made up of 13 amino acids. Germline assignment: CDR1 DFQATT and CDR2 SNEGSKA (reference sequence). CDR3 DNA sequence: TGCAGTGCTGAGCATGGGGGGGACGAAAAACTGTTTTTT. This gives the protein CSAEHGGDEKLFF.

This chain joins TRBV20-1 and TRBJ2-3, with D possibly TRBD2 on 7 matching bases. Per the germline V gene, CDR1 is DFQATT and CDR2 is SNEGSKA (reference sequence). The germline V and J ends were trimmed by 6 bases and 1 base, with 14 bases remaining between them. This CDR3 has 14 amino acids. The CDR3 nucleotides are TGCAGTGCCGGGGGCGGGAGTGGCACAGATACGCAGTATTTT. Amino acid sequence: CSAGGGSGTDTQYF.

This chain uses TRBV3-1 with TRBJ2-5, with D maybe TRBD2 (7 bases). Germline V gene sequence: CDR1 LGHDT, CDR2 YNNKEL (reference sequence). This CDR3 is 15 amino acids long. The V end lost 4 bases, the J end lost 3 bases, and 15 bases lay between the germline ends. Here the CDR3 reads CASSLLGGAEETQYF. The CDR3 DNA sequence: TGTGCCAGCAGCCTACTTGGGGGGGCCGAAGAGACCCAGTACTTC.

The rearrangement links TRBV28 to TRBJ2-7; D not resolved. This CDR3 has 12 amino acids. Germline loops: CDR1 MDHEN, CDR2 SYDVKM. Trimming took 8 bases from V and 3 from J, leaving 11 bases between them. For the CDR3, the DNA is TGTGCCAGCCGTAACTCAAACTACGAGCAGTACTTC. Translation gives CASRNSNYEQYF.

This clonotype was picked up a small number of times. The DNA for the CDR3 is TGTGCCAGCAGCCCCTTAGGACAGCCAGGCCCTGAAGCTTTCTTT. Amino acid sequence: CASSPLGQPGPEAFF. This sequence joins TRBV11-2 and TRBJ1-1; weak D call: TRBD1 (6 bases). Trimming removed 5 bases from V and 6 bases from J, with 19 bases in between. The germline V gene encodes CDR1 SGHAT and CDR2 FQNNGV. The CDR3 runs to 15 residues. Supplemented by reference TRBV11-2 and TRBJ1-1, the full variable domain reads EAGVAQSPRYKIIEKRQSVAFWCNPISGHATLYWYQQILGQGPKLLIQFQNNGVVDDSQLPKDRFSAERLKGVDSTLKIQPAKLEDSAVYLCASSPLGQPGPEAFFGQGTRLTVV.

The V call is TRBV10-3, the J call TRBJ2-7; 7 nucleotides match TRBD2. Trimming removed 8 bases from V and 3 bases from J; junction bases left unmatched: 10. Germline CDR1 ENHRY, CDR2 SYGVKD. This CDR3 comprises 14 residues. The CDR3 DNA reads as TGTGCCATCGCAGGGACTAACAAACTCTACGAGCAGTACTTC. Translation: CAIAGTNKLYEQYF.

The rearrangement joins TRBV6-5 to TRBJ2-7; D is possibly TRBD2 (5 bases). Looked up from germline, CDR1 is MNHEY and CDR2 is SVGAGI. The CDR3 is 16 amino acids. Between the trimmed V and J ends, which lost 0 bases and 2 bases, there was a span of 14 bases. The CDR3 protein is CASSYSMTSGAYEQYF. The CDR3 DNA is TGTGCCAGCAGTTACTCGATGACGAGCGGAGCCTACGAGCAGTACTTC.

The chain employs TRBV15 and TRBJ2-7; 9 bases fit TRBD1. Trimming at V came to 0 bases and at J to 3 bases, leaving 3 bases not matched to a gene. Germline loops: CDR1 LNHNV, CDR2 YYDKDF (reference sequence). This CDR3 has 15 residues. The CDR3 sequence: CATSREPGQGYEQYF. Written as DNA, the CDR3 is TGTGCCACCAGCAGAGAACCGGGACAGGGCTACGAGCAGTACTTC.

Only a few counts were recorded for this clonotype. V and J are TRBV2 and TRBJ2-7; D is ambiguous. The germline gives CDR1 SNHLY, CDR2 FYNNEI. CDR3 length: 14 residues. Trimming stripped 3 bases from V and 0 bases from J, with 9 bases between. The CDR3, as DNA: TGTGCCAGCAGTGAGTTGCGGAACTCCTACGAGCAGTACTTC. Its protein product is CASSELRNSYEQYF.

A few counts support this clonotype. This chain joins TRBV6-2 or TRBV6-3 and TRBJ2-2, with D hard to call. Germline assignment: CDR1 MNHEY and CDR2 SVGEGT. The CDR3 consists of 10 residues. V shed 8 bases and J shed 7 bases, with 5 bases lying between them. The CDR3, as DNA: TGTGCCAGCGGCAACGGGGAGCTGTTTTTT. This encodes CASGNGELFF.

The chain is built from TRBV2 and TRBJ2-1; D is perhaps TRBD2 (5 bases). The germline CDR1 and CDR2 sequences are SNHLY and FYNNEI. This CDR3 spans 14 amino acids. Deletions cut 6 bases from V and 6 bases from J, with 15 bases between. As DNA, the CDR3 is TGTGCCAGCAGGGACCGGGAAACTCCCAATGAGCAGTTCTTC. Its translation is CASRDRETPNEQFF.

The sample holds many counts of this clonotype. V is TRBV5-1 and J is TRBJ2-1; a weak D match, TRBD1 (6 bases). Trimming pared 3 bases from V and 10 bases from J, leaving 11 bases between. CDR1 SGHRS and CDR2 YFSETQ come from the germline V gene. The CDR3 sequence is 12 residues long. CDR3 amino acids: CASSSGTKEQFF. CDR3 DNA sequence: TGCGCCAGCAGCTCCGGGACAAAAGAGCAGTTCTTC.

This chain uses TRBV10-2 with TRBJ2-1, with 8 bases matching TRBD2. The CDR3 has 13 residues. Looked up from germline, CDR1 is WSHSY and CDR2 is SAAADI. With 7 bases clipped from V and 4 bases from J, the junction kept 3 bases outside the gene matches. CDR3 protein: CASKRERYNEQFF. The CDR3 nucleotides read TGCGCCAGCAAGCGGGAGAGGTACAATGAGCAGTTCTTC.

This clonotype was seen only a few times. This sequence joins TRBV5-1 and TRBJ2-7; D might be TRBD1 (7 bases). Germline loops: CDR1 SGHRS, CDR2 YFSETQ. Trimming left V 4 bases short and J 6 bases short, with 20 bases between. The CDR3 totals 15 residues. CDR3 nucleotide sequence: TGCGCCAGCAGCCTGGGACAGCGGGCCCTCTCCGAGCAGTACTTC. It is translated as CASSLGQRALSEQYF. Drawing the rest from reference TRBV5-1 and TRBJ2-7, the complete variable domain is KAGVTQTPRYLIKTRGQQVTLSCSPISGHRSVSWYQQTPGQGLQFLFEYFSETQRNKGNFPGRFSGRQFSNSRSEMNVSTLELGDSALYLCASSLGQRALSEQYFGPGTRLTVT.

Ten or more counts support this clonotype. The chain uses TRBV7-2 and TRBJ2-7, with D perhaps assigned TRBD1 or TRBD2 (5 bases each). CDR1 is SGHTA and CDR2 is FQGNSA in the germline V gene. This CDR3 spans 15 amino acids. V was shortened by 6 bases and J by 0 bases, with 15 bases between the two germline ends. For the CDR3, the DNA is TGTGCCAGCAGGGTGGGGACGTCGAGCTCCTACGAGCAGTACTTC. It is translated as CASRVGTSSSYEQYF.

This clonotype has just a few counts. The chain is built from TRBV3-1 and TRBJ2-2; D is unresolved. Looked up from germline, CDR1 is LGHDT and CDR2 is YNNKEL (reference sequence). This CDR3 comprises 15 residues. Trimming took 1 base from V and 6 from J, leaving 12 bases between them. The CDR3, as DNA: TGTGCCAGCAGCCAAGTTTTCGGAAAGGCCGGGGAGCTGTTTTTT. Protein sequence: CASSQVFGKAGELFF.

This clonotype appeared many times. The J gene is TRBJ1-1, the V gene TRBV6-2 or TRBV6-3; 7 bases line up with TRBD1. CDR3 length: 14 amino acids. The junction had 2 bases not matched to a gene; V was cut back by 4 bases and J by 0 bases. CDR1 and CDR2 from the germline V gene are MNHEY and SVGEGT. The CDR3 DNA sequence: TGTGCCAGCAGTTTACAGGGGATGAACACTGAAGCTTTCTTT. It translates to CASSLQGMNTEAFF.

J is TRBJ2-5 and V is TRBV5-1; D may be TRBD1 or TRBD2 (5 bases each). The V gene's germline CDR1 is SGHRS and CDR2 YFSETQ. The CDR3 contains 13 residues. Trimming removed 3 bases from V and 3 bases from J, with 9 bases in between. CDR3 DNA sequence: TGCGCCAGCAGCTGGGACGCTAAAGAGACCCAGTACTTC. Translated: CASSWDAKETQYF.

This clonotype occurred a few times. The chain uses TRBV12-3 or TRBV12-4 and TRBJ1-5, with D possibly being TRBD1 (5 bases). Deletions cut 5 bases from V and 4 bases from J, with 9 bases between. This CDR3 spans 13 amino acids. CDR3 DNA: TGTGCCAGCAGTCCGCGACAGAATCAGCCCCAGCATTTT. Its translation: CASSPRQNQPQHF.